The T cell receptor (beta chain) under discussion was sequenced for a study of OX40 agonist ivuxolimab in advanced cancers. Across the study: The study reported partial responses in three patients: one hepatocellular carcinoma, two cutaneous melanoma.

Losses at the gene ends were 7 bases for V and 8 bases for J; bases not matched to a gene: 8. Per germline, CDR1 SNHLY and CDR2 FYNNEI. CDR3 length equals 13 residues. Using immunoSEQ multiplex PCR, the repertoire was profiled, and TCRdb retains in-frame clones only, with some absent. The top ten hold about 11% of the sample, which has 45,000 or so clones, around 87% seen once. By frequency in the sample, this clone is medium-sized. Its antigen is not known. The study, taken as a whole, reports: There was clonal expansion of CD4+ and CD8+ blood T cells by week 6 at 0.1 to 3.0 mg/kg. In general, CD8+ T cells held more expanded clones than CD4+ did, on average. Normalized T-cell clonal expansion was also low in a subset of nonresponders.

The specimen comprised CD4+ or CD8+ T cells sorted from blood, sampled in a trial of the OX40 agonist ivuxolimab. This chain connects TRBV2 to TRBJ1-2; 9 bases align to TRBD1. The sequence was obtained from an adult with an advanced solid tumor such as melanoma, head and neck, liver or kidney cancer. CDR3 sequence reads: CASIPGTGPGYTF. In nucleotides, the CDR3 is TGTGCCAGCATCCCCGGGACAGGGCCCGGCTACACCTTC.